The TCR beta chain described here comes from a study of OX40 agonist ivuxolimab in advanced cancers. Some background on the complete study: The costimulatory receptor OX40 (CD134) was targeted by ivuxolimab, a fully human IgG2 agonistic monoclonal antibody. The paper reports the monotherapy dose-escalation portion (N of about 54 patients) of the phase I ivuxolimab trial. Intravenous ivuxolimab was administered to patients every 2 weeks at six dose levels: 0.01, 0.1, 0.3, 1.5, 3 and 10 mg/kg. A male proportion of around 83% and a mean age of approximately 58 years, ranging from roughly 23 to 90, were recorded for the dose-escalation cohort. Partial responses were achieved by three dose-escalation patients, of whom one had hepatocellular carcinoma and two had cutaneous melanoma. Prior anti-PD-1, anti-PD-L1 or anti-CTLA-4 therapy was permitted, and approximately 40% of dose-escalation patients had received checkpoint inhibitors. Peripheral TCRbeta sequencing aimed to test whether ivuxolimab altered TCR sequence diversity and caused clonal T-cell expansion. Of the 50 to 55 patients in dose escalation, around 20 had hepatocellular carcinoma, about 15 had melanoma, 9 had renal cell carcinoma and 9 had head and neck cancer.

The trial excluded patients who had a history of autoimmune disease or who were on systemic immunosuppression. Peripheral blood for TCR sequencing was collected from all dose cohorts at baseline, on cycle 4 day 1, and on cycle 7 day 1. Samples were obtained from an open-label, multicenter, first-in-human phase I dose-escalation trial of ivuxolimab. The trial enrolled adults with locally advanced or metastatic head and neck squamous cell, hepatocellular, melanoma or renal cell carcinoma. CD4+ and CD8+ T cells were sorted separately from peripheral blood before TCR sequencing. The CDR3 sequence holds 17 residues, the cysteine and phenylalanine included. Kept here is only the CDR3 DNA, which spans 51 bases and is read in frame from base 1. Trimming costs V 0 bases and J 0 bases, and their ends lie 14 bases apart. CDR1 and CDR2 were assigned from the germline V gene (reference sequence) as LNHNV and YYDKDF.

Comments on this clone: What this receptor recognizes is not known. No base quality values were provided; no much bigger clone lies one nucleotide off.

Overall study results and their limits: Low levels of normalized T-cell clonal expansion were also seen in some patients who did not respond. At doses from 0.1 to 3.0 mg/kg, clonal expansion was seen in both CD4+ and CD8+ blood T cells between baseline and week 6. On average, CD8+ T cells showed more expanded clones than CD4+ T cells after ivuxolimab. Antigen specificity was not determined for the clonally expanded peripheral T cells. In the 0.1-3.0 mg/kg groups, partial responders had among the lowest normalized peripheral clonal expansion, particularly in CD8+ T cells.

Genomic DNA was isolated from the sorted cells so that the TCRbeta CDR3 region could be sequenced. The immunoSEQ Assay was used to sequence the TCRbeta CDR3 regions. TCRdb holds this immuneACCESS table with in-frame rearrangements only. Some clones are missing; in checked studies, unresolved V genes explain under half, and the rest has no known cause. The sample table contains approximately 73,000 clones; only one count was recorded for 86% of them. The biggest ten clones account for 2.5% to 3% of the sample. The starting material was CD4+ or CD8+ T cells sorted from blood, obtained in a trial of the OX40 agonist ivuxolimab. The TCR originated in an adult with an advanced solid tumor such as melanoma, head and neck, liver or kidney cancer. The rearrangement joined TRBV15 to TRBJ1-1; too little of a D gene remains to name it. The base sequence is TGTGCCACCAGCAGAGATCCGGCTGAGGTGCTGAACACTGAAGCTTTCTTT. This gives the protein CATSRDPAEVLNTEAFF. Supplemented by the reference TRBV15 and TRBJ1-1 proteins around the CDR3, the complete variable domain is DAMVIQNPRYQVTQFGKPVTLSCSQTLNHNVMYWYQQKSSQAPKLLFHYYDKDFNNEADTPDNFQSRRPNTSFCFLDIRSPGLGDTAMYLCATSRDPAEVLNTEAFFGQGTRLTVV.